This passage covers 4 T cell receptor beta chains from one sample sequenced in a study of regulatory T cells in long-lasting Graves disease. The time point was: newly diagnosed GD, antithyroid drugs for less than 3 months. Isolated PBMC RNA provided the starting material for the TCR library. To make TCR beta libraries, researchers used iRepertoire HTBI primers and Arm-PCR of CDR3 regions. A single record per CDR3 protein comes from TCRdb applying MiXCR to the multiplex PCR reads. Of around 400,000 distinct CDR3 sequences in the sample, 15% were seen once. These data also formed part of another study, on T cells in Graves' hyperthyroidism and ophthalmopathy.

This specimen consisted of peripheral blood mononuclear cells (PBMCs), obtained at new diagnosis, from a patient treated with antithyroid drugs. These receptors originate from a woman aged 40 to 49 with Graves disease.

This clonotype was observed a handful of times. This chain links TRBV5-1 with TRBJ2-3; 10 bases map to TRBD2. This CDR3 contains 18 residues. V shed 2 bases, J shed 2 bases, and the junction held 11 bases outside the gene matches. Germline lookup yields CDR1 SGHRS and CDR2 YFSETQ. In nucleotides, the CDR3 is TGCGCCAGCAGCTTTCGGACTAGCGGCAGTATAGACACAGATACGCAGTATTTT. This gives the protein CASSFRTSGSIDTDTQYF.

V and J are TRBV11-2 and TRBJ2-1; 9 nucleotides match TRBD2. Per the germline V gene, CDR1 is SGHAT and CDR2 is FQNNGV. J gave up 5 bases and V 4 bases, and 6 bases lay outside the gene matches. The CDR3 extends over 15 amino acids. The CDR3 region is CASSWVKRGDNEQFF. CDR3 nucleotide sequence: TGTGCCAGCAGCTGGGTCAAGCGGGGGGACAATGAGCAGTTCTTC.

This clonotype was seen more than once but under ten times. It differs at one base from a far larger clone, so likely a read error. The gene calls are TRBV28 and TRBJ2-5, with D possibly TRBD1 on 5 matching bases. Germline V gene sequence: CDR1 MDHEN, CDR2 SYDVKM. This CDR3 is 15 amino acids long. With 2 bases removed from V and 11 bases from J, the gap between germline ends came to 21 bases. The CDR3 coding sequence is TGTGCCAGCAGTTTAGGGGCTATCTCCTACAATGAGCAGTACTTC. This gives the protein CASSLGAISYNEQYF.

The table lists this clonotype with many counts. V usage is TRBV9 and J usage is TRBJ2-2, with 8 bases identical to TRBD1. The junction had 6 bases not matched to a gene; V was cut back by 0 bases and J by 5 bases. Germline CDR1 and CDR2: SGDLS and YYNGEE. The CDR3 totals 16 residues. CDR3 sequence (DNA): TGTGCCAGCAGCGTAGCGGGGACAGGTGGAACCGGGGAGCTGTTTTTT. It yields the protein CASSVAGTGGTGELFF.